The source of this T cell receptor beta chain is a study of Ad26.COV2.S vaccination and SARS-CoV-2 variants. General study findings and limits: People who got the vaccine or the placebo had similar non-spike TCR breadth.

Treatment noted: around 19 received Ad26.COV2.S at low or high dose, single or two shots; 5 received placebo; per-sample allocation not given. Collection of the samples took place on day 63 after the first injection of vaccine or placebo. This table comes from immunoSEQ multiplex PCR, and its TCRdb copy is limited to in-frame clones, with some not included. Of some 340,000 clones listed, roughly 80% are singletons. The germline V gene encodes CDR1 SGHRS and CDR2 YFSETQ. This CDR3 contains 14 residues. V dropped 4 bases and J dropped 0 bases, with 10 bases sitting between them. About this clone: No antigen is known for it.

The sample here was peripheral blood, taken in a trial of Ad26.COV2.S vaccine versus placebo. The clonotype was recovered from a person between 18 and 60 years old who received the Ad26.COV2.S COVID-19 vaccine or a placebo. The J gene is TRBJ1-1, the V gene TRBV5-1; D perhaps matches TRBD1 (5 bases). CDR3 nucleotides: TGCGCCAGCAGCGAGGGGACGGTGAACACTGAAGCTTTCTTT. As protein: CASSEGTVNTEAFF.